These 7 T cell receptor beta chains came from one sample sequenced in a study of OX40 agonist ivuxolimab in advanced cancers. The repertoire was sequenced with immunoSEQ multiplex PCR; TCRdb's copy has only in-frame clones and lacks some. Of roughly 90,000 clones listed, about 83% are singletons. This sample comprised CD4+ or CD8+ T cells sorted from blood, obtained in a trial of the OX40 agonist ivuxolimab. These receptor sequences come from an adult with an advanced solid tumor such as melanoma, head and neck, liver or kidney cancer.

This clone came up once. The genes are TRBV6-6 and TRBJ1-5, with a tentative D call TRBD1 (6 bases). Trimming cost V 7 bases and J 2 bases, with 12 bases left between them. The CDR3 covers 14 residues. Germline lookup yields CDR1 MNHNY and CDR2 SVGAGI (reference sequence). CDR3 sequence: CASIGGAGNQPQHF. The CDR3 nucleotides read TGTGCCAGCATCGGGGGGGCCGGCAATCAGCCCCAGCATTTT.

The CDR3 nucleotides read TGTGCCAGCAGCGTAGGTCTGAAGGTCCCTCGGAACACTGAAGCTTTCTTT. Translated: CASSVGLKVPRNTEAFF. This sequence joins TRBV9 and TRBJ1-1; D uncertain. V was shortened by 0 bases and J by 1 base, with 16 bases between the two germline ends. Looked up from germline, CDR1 is SGDLS and CDR2 is YYNGEE. The CDR3 has 17 residues. Drawing the rest from reference TRBV9 and TRBJ1-1, the complete variable domain is DSGVTQTPKHLITATGQRVTLRCSPRSGDLSVYWYQQSLDQGLQFLIQYYNGEERAKGNILERFSAQQFPDLHSELNLSSLELGDSALYFCASSVGLKVPRNTEAFFGQGTRLTVV.

This chain connects TRBV5-1 to TRBJ2-7, with 7 bases matching TRBD1. V was clipped by 0 bases and J by 6 bases; unmatched bases: 6. CDR1 SGHRS and CDR2 YFSETQ come from the germline V gene. This CDR3 spans 14 amino acids. In DNA, the CDR3 is TGCGCCAGCAGCTTGGTCCAGGGGGTGGGCGAGCAGTACTTC. Translating gives CASSLVQGVGEQYF. Full variable domain (outside the CDR3, taken from reference TRBV5-1 and TRBJ2-7): KAGVTQTPRYLIKTRGQQVTLSCSPISGHRSVSWYQQTPGQGLQFLFEYFSETQRNKGNFPGRFSGRQFSNSRSEMNVSTLELGDSALYLCASSLVQGVGEQYFGPGTRLTVT.

The CDR3 DNA sequence: TGTGCCAGCAGTTTATCGAAGGCCCTAGCGGGGGTATCCGTGTACTTC. This codes for CASSLSKALAGVSVYF. The chain is built from TRBV27 and TRBJ2-5; 10 nucleotides line up with TRBD2. Germline CDR1 is MNHEY and CDR2 is SMNVEV (reference sequence). The CDR3 length is 16 residues. V gave up 0 bases and J gave up 13 bases; unmatched junction bases: 14.

The chain employs TRBV5-4 and TRBJ2-7; 11 bases agree with TRBD1. Germline-derived CDR1 and CDR2 are SGHNT and YYREEE (reference sequence). V lost 2 bases to trimming and J lost 5 bases; unmatched junction nucleotides: 6. The CDR3 sequence is 15 residues long. This chain's CDR3 is CASSFPGTGGDEQYF. Here the CDR3 DNA reads TGTGCCAGCAGCTTCCCCGGGACAGGGGGTGACGAGCAGTACTTC.

The chain carries TRBV10-3 and TRBJ1-1; no reliable D call. The germline V gene has CDR1 ENHRY and CDR2 SYGVKD. The length of the CDR3 is 12 residues. V was shortened by 6 bases and J by 0 bases, with 5 bases between the two germline ends. For the CDR3, the DNA is TGTGCCATCAGGGATGTGAACACTGAAGCTTTCTTT. Protein product: CAIRDVNTEAFF.

V gene TRBV6-1 combines with J gene TRBJ2-5, with 7 bases aligning to TRBD1. The CDR3 is 16 residues long. V lost 1 base to trimming and J lost 6 bases; unmatched junction nucleotides: 11. Germline V gives CDR1 MNHNS, CDR2 SASEGT. CDR3 sequence (DNA): TGTGCCAGCAGTGAAGAGGCGACAGGGATACGGAAGACCCAGTACTTC. This encodes CASSEEATGIRKTQYF.